The 13 T cell receptor beta chains in this list originate from one sample, sequenced in a study of T cells in Graves' hyperthyroidism and ophthalmopathy. Using RNA transcripts as the source, TCR beta CDR3 regions were amplified. An initial round of RT-PCR targeting the TCR CDR3 relied on the HTBI primer set. TCRdb reanalysed the multiplex PCR reads using MiXCR and keeps one entry per CDR3 protein. Of hundreds of thousands of distinct CDR3 sequences listed, around a sixth are singletons. Sequenced: blood. The receptors were gathered from a woman aged 45-65 years with Graves' hyperthyroidism that later progressed to Graves' ophthalmopathy.

In its sample, this clonotype was seen many times. The chain recombines TRBV7-6 with TRBJ1-1; 8 bases are shared with TRBD1. In germline, CDR1 is SGHVS, CDR2 FNYEAQ. The CDR3 is 17 amino acids. V shed 0 bases, J shed 4 bases, and the junction held 10 bases outside the gene matches. The CDR3 DNA follows: TGTGCCAGCAGCTTAGCGGGGCAGGGGGCGTTTGGCACTGAAGCTTTCTTT. The encoded protein is CASSLAGQGAFGTEAFF.

Many counts were recorded for this clonotype. This chain uses TRBV18 with TRBJ1-5; unclear D gene. Germline lookup yields CDR1 KGHSH and CDR2 LQKENI. V lost 3 bases to trimming and J lost 5 bases, with 20 bases between them. This CDR3 comprises 17 residues. CDR3 sequence (DNA): TGTGCCAGCTCACCTACCCTCGGGAACCTGGGCGATCAGCCCCAGCATTTT. Translating gives CASSPTLGNLGDQPQHF.

This clonotype has just a few counts. The chain combines TRBV20-1 with TRBJ1-5; D is uncertain. Germline lookup yields CDR1 DFQATT and CDR2 SNEGSKA (reference sequence). With 1 base removed from V and 7 bases from J, the gap between germline ends came to 11 bases. This CDR3 is built from 13 residues. Here the CDR3 reads CSARVPGSQPQHF. CDR3 coding DNA: TGCAGTGCTAGAGTGCCGGGGTCCCAGCCCCAGCATTTT.

This clonotype was detected a few times. The junction shows a germline mismatch at one end, possibly a read error. The chain has TRBV12-3 or TRBV12-4 and TRBJ1-2; TRBD1 might be the D (5 bases). The CDR3 is 16 residues long. The CDR3 sequence: CASNLAPGDSYYGYTF. CDR3 nucleotides: TGTGCCAGCAATTTAGCGCCGGGGGACTCATACTATGGCTACACCTTC.

In its sample, this clonotype was seen many times. The J gene is TRBJ2-1, the V gene TRBV20-1, with 16 bases matching TRBD2. Trimming cost V 5 bases and J 12 bases; bases outside gene matches: 10. In germline, CDR1 is DFQATT, CDR2 SNEGSKA (reference sequence). The CDR3 consists of 15 residues. The CDR3 is CSAPLGLAGGVLQFF. CDR3 sequence (DNA): TGCAGTGCTCCCCTGGGACTAGCGGGGGGGGTACTGCAGTTCTTC.

This clonotype appeared a few times. The chain couples TRBV4-1 to TRBJ1-2; D is unclear. CDR1 and CDR2 (germline): MGHRA, YSYEKL. The V end lost 1 base, the J end lost 3 bases, and 12 bases lay between the germline ends. The CDR3 consists of 15 residues. CDR3 sequence: CASSQGPSEDYGYTF. As DNA, the CDR3 is TGCGCCAGCAGCCAAGGACCCTCGGAGGACTATGGCTACACCTTC.

The rearrangement joins TRBV20-1 to TRBJ1-4, with TRBD1 matching 8 bases. V trimming: 6 bases; J trimming: 4 bases; junction bases outside the gene matches: 7. The CDR3 loop spans 14 amino acids. Germline V lookup: CDR1 DFQATT, CDR2 SNEGSKA (reference sequence). CDR3 region: CSARPGQVNEKLFF. CDR3 nucleotides: TGCAGTGCGCGACCGGGACAGGTTAATGAAAAACTGTTTTTT.

As regards this clonotype: A much larger clone differs by one base, so this may be a read error. The CDR3 region has the DNA TGCTGTGCTAGAGCCAAGGGAACAGGGAATCAGCCCCAGCATTTT. It encodes CCARAKGTGNQPQHF. J is TRBJ1-5 and V is TRBV20-1, with D possibly TRBD1 on 6 matching bases. The CDR3 totals 15 residues. Germline V gene data show CDR1 as DFQATT and CDR2 as SNEGSKA (reference sequence).

This clonotype has a handful of counts. The V and J genes are TRBV19 and TRBJ1-5; 9 bases align to TRBD1. J lost 3 bases, V lost 7 bases, and 7 bases had no gene match. The V gene's germline CDR1 is LNHDA and CDR2 SQIVND (reference sequence). This CDR3 spans 15 amino acids. The CDR3 DNA sequence: TGTGCCAGTAACCTTGGGACAGGGAACAATCAGCCCCAGCATTTT. Its protein product is CASNLGTGNNQPQHF.

The J gene is TRBJ2-7, the V gene TRBV20-1; D is possibly TRBD1 (6 bases). The CDR3 is made up of 12 amino acids. V lost 6 bases and J lost 3, with 12 bases in between. Germline CDR1 is DFQATT and CDR2 is SNEGSKA (reference sequence). CDR3 in amino acids: CSADSGVYEQYF. The CDR3 coding sequence is TGCAGTGCGGACTCAGGGGTCTACGAGCAGTACTTC.

V gene TRBV19 combines with J gene TRBJ2-1, with D perhaps matching TRBD1 or TRBD2 (6 bases each). The CDR3 consists of 17 residues. The germline V gene has CDR1 LNHDA and CDR2 SQIVND (reference sequence). V was shortened by 5 bases and J by 7 bases, with 24 bases between the two germline ends. The CDR3 nucleotides are TGTGCCAGTAGTCGCTTCAGGGATCGGGGGCGAGAAAATGAGCAGTTCTTC. It yields the protein CASSRFRDRGRENEQFF.

V gene TRBV20-1 combines with J gene TRBJ1-1; weak D call: TRBD1 (5 bases). From germline, CDR1 is DFQATT and CDR2 SNEGSKA (reference sequence). The ends were cut back, 0 bases at V and 8 bases at J, with 19 bases in the middle. The CDR3 is 15 residues long. The DNA of the CDR3 is TGCAGTGCTAGAGACTTACACAAAGGGCAGGGAGAAGCTTTCTTT. Translated: CSARDLHKGQGEAFF.

This clonotype was seen only a few times. The chain recombines TRBV5-1 with TRBJ2-7; tentatively, D is TRBD2 (6 bases). Germline CDR1 and CDR2: SGHRS and YFSETQ. The CDR3 is made up of 11 amino acids. Trimming removed 6 bases from V and 6 bases from J, with 10 bases in between. CDR3 nucleotide sequence: TGCGCCAGCAACTCCGGGAGCGAGCAGTACTTC. Its translation is CASNSGSEQYF.